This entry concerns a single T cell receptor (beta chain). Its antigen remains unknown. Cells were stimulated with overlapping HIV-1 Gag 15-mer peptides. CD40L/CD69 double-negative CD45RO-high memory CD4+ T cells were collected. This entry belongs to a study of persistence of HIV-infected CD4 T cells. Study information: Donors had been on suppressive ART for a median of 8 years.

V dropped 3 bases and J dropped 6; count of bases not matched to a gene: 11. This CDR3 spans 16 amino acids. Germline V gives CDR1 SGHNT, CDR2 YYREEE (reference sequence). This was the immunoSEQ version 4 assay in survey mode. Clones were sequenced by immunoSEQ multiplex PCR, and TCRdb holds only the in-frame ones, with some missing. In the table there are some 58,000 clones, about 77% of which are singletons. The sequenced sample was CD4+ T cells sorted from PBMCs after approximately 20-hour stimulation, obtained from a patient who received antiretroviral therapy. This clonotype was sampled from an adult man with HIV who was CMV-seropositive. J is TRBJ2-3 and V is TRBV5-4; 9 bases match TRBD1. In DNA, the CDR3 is TGTGCCAGCAGCTGGGCCGGGACAGGGCTAGGGGATACGCAGTATTTT. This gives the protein CASSWAGTGLGDTQYF.